One T cell receptor (beta chain) is described in this entry. The use of a sample-barcoded 5' primer and a J-beta primer mix characterized a second PCR of about 7 to 12 cycles. All samples gave at least 2.5 million CDR3-containing paired-end reads. Each CDR3 protein gets one entry after TCRdb re-called the 5' RACE reads with MiXCR. The sample shows 1 million or so distinct CDR3 sequences, roughly 45% of them seen only once. This sample is part of a study of blood T cells in healthy people across ages. The V gene end was trimmed by 6 bases and the J gene end by 2 bases; junction bases not matched to a gene: 12. CDR1 ENHRY and CDR2 SYGVKD come from the germline V gene. This CDR3 contains 18 residues.

Sequenced material: blood. The chain links TRBV10-3 to TRBJ2-3; 12 nucleotides match TRBD2. This receptor was taken from a woman aged 55-70 years in good health. As DNA, the CDR3 is TGTGCCATCAGCCCCATTCGGACTAGCGGGACGCTCACAGATACGCAGTATTTT. This encodes CAISPIRTSGTLTDTQYF.